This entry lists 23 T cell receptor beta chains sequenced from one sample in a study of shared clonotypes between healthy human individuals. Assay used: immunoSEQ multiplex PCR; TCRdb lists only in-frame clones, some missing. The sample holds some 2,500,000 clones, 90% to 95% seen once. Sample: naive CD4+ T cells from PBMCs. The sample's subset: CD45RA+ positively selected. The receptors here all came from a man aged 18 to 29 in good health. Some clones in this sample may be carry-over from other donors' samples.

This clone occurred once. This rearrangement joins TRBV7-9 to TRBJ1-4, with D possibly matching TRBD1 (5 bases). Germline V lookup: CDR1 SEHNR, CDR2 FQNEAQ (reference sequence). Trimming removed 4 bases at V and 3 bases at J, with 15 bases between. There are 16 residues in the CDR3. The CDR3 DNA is TGTGCCAGCAGCTGGGGGGTCCCGGGGGCTAATGAAAAACTGTTTTTT. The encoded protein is CASSWGVPGANEKLFF.

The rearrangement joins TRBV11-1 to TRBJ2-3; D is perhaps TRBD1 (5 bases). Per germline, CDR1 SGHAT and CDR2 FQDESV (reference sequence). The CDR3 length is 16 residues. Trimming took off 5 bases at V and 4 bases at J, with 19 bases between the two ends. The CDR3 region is CASSRWGRESADTQYF. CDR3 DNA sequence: TGTGCCAGCAGCCGATGGGGCCGCGAGTCGGCAGATACGCAGTATTTT. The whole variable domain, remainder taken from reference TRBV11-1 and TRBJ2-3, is EAEVAQSPRYKITEKSQAVAFWCDPISGHATLYWYRQILGQGPELLVQFQDESVVDDSQLPKDRFSAERLKGVDSTLKIQPAELGDSAMYLCASSRWGRESADTQYFGPGTRLTVL.

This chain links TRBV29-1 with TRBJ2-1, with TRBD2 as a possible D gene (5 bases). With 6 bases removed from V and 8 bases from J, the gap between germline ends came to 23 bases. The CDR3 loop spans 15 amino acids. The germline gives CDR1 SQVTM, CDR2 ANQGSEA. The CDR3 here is CSVDSGRSHLYEQFF. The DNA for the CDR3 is TGCAGCGTGGACTCGGGCCGCTCCCACCTCTATGAGCAGTTCTTC.

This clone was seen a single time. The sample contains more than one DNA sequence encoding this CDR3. CDR3 sequence: CASSPGRNSGNTIYF. The CDR3 region has the DNA TGTGCCAGCAGCCCGGGACGGAACTCTGGAAACACCATATATTTT. The V call is TRBV5-4, the J call TRBJ1-3, with D possibly TRBD1 on 5 matching bases. Germline V gene lookup returns CDR1 SGHNT and CDR2 YYREEE (reference sequence). There are 15 residues in the CDR3. The V gene lost 4 bases and the J gene lost 0 bases, with 11 bases spanning the gap.

The CDR3 region has the DNA TGTGCCAGTAGAGAACCGGGACAGCTTAATGAAAAACTGTTTTTT. It is translated as CASREPGQLNEKLFF. The rearrangement links TRBV19 to TRBJ1-4; TRBD1 matches 7 bases. The V and J ends lost 6 bases and 4 bases, in that order; junction bases with no gene match: 8. Germline V gene sequence: CDR1 LNHDA, CDR2 SQIVND (reference sequence). The CDR3 runs to 15 residues.

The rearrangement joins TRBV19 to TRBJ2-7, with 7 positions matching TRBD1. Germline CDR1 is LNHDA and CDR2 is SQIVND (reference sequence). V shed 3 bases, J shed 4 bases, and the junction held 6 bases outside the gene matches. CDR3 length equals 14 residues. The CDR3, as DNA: TGTGCCAGTAGTATCATTGACAGGGAGTACGAGCAGTACTTC. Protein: CASSIIDREYEQYF.

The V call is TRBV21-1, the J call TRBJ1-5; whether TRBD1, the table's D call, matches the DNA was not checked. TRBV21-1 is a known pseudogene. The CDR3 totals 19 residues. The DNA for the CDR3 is TGTGCCAGCAGCAATCACCGTGGACAGGCCGATTATAGCAATCAGCCCCAGCATTTT. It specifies CASSNHRGQADYSNQPQHF.

CDR3 in amino acids: CASDNQAAYEQYF. In nucleotides, the CDR3 is TGTGCCAGCGACAACCAGGCCGCGTATGAGCAGTACTTC. V gene TRBV6-1 combines with J gene TRBJ2-7; D gene unclear. There are 13 residues in the CDR3. Germline values: CDR1 MNHNS, CDR2 SASEGT. V lost 8 bases and J 7 bases, leaving 18 bases between the germline ends.

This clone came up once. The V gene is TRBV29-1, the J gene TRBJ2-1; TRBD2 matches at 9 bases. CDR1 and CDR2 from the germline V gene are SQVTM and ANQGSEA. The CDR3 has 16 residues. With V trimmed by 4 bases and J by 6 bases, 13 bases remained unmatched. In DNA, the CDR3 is TGCAGCGTTGCCCGGGCCATAGCGGGAGCGGTCAATGAGCAGTTCTTC. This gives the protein CSVARAIAGAVNEQFF.

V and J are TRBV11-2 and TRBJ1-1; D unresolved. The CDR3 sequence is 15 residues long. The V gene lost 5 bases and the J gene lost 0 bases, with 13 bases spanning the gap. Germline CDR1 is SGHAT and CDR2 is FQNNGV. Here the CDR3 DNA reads TGTGCCAGCAGCCGTTCTCCGATTGTGAACACTGAAGCTTTCTTT. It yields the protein CASSRSPIVNTEAFF.

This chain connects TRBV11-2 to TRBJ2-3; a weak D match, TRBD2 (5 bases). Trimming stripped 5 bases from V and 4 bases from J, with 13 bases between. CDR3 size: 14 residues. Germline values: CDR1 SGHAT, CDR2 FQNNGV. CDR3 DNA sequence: TGTGCCAGCAGCGACCTCGGGAACGCAGATACGCAGTATTTT. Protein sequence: CASSDLGNADTQYF.

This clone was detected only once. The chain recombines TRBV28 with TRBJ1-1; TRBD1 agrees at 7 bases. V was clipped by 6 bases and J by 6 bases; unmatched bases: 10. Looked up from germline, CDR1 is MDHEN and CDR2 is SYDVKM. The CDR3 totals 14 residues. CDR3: CASRARIGGAEAFF. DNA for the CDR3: TGTGCCAGCAGGGCCCGCATAGGGGGCGCTGAAGCTTTCTTT.

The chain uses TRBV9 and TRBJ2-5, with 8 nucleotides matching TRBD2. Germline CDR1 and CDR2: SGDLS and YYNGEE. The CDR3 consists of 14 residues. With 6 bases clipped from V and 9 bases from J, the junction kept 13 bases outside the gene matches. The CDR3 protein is CASNPGGTPGPQYF. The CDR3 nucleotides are TGTGCCAGCAACCCGGGAGGGACACCAGGGCCCCAGTACTTC. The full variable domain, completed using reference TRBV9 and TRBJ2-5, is DSGVTQTPKHLITATGQRVTLRCSPRSGDLSVYWYQQSLDQGLQFLIQYYNGEERAKGNILERFSAQQFPDLHSELNLSSLELGDSALYFCASNPGGTPGPQYFGPGTRLLVL.

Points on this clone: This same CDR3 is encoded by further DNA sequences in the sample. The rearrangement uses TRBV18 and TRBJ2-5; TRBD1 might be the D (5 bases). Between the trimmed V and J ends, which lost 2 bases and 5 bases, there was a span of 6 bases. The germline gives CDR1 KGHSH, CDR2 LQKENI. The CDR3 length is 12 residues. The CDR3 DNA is TGTGCCAGCTCACCAGGGGCCGAGACCCAGTACTTC. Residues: CASSPGAETQYF. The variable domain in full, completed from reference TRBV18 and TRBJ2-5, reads NAGVMQNPRHLVRRRGQEARLRCSPMKGHSHVYWYRQLPEEGLKFMVYLQKENIIDESGMPKERFSAEFPKEGPSILRIQQVVRGDSAAYFCASSPGAETQYFGPGTRLLVL.

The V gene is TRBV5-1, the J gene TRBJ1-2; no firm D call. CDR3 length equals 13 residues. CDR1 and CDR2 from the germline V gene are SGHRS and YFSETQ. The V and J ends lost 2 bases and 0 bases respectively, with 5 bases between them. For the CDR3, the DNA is TGCGCCAGCAGCTTTAGGCCTAACTATGGCTACACCTTC. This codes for CASSFRPNYGYTF.

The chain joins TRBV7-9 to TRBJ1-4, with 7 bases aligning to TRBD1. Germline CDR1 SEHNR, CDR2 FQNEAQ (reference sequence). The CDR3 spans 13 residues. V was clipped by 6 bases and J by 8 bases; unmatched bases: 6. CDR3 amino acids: CASRGTEKEKLFF. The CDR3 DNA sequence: TGTGCCAGCAGGGGGACAGAGAAAGAAAAACTGTTTTTT.

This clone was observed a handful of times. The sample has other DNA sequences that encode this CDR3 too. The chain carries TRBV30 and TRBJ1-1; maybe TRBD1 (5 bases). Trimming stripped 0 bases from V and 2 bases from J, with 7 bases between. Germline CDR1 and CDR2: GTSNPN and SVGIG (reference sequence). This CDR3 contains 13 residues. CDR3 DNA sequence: TGTGCCTGGAGTGTTCAGGGCAACACTGAAGCTTTCTTT. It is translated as CAWSVQGNTEAFF. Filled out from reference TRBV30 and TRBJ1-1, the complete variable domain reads SQTIHQWPATLVQPVGSPLSLECTVEGTSNPNLYWYRQAAGRGLQLLFYSVGIGQISSEVPQNLSASRPQDRQFILSSKKLLLSDSGFYLCAWSVQGNTEAFFGQGTRLTVV.

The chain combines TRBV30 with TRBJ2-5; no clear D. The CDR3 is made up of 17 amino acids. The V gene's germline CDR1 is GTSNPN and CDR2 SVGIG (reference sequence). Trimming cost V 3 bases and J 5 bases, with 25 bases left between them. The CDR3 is CAWSRPPGFLDGETQYF. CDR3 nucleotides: TGTGCCTGGAGCAGACCACCCGGCTTTTTAGATGGGGAGACCCAGTACTTC.

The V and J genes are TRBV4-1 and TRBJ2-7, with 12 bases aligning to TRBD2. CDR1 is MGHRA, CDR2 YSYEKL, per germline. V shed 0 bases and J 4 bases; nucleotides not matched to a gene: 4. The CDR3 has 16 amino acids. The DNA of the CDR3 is TGCGCCAGCAGCCAAGAAACTAGCGGGAGGTGGTACGAGCAGTACTTC. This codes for CASSQETSGRWYEQYF.

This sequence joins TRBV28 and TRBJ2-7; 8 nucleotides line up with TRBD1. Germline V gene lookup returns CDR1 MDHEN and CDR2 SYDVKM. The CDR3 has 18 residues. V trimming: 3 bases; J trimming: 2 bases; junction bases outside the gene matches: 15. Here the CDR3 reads CASSFTIRTGQGAYEQYF. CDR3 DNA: TGTGCCAGCAGTTTCACCATACGCACCGGACAGGGAGCCTACGAGCAGTACTTC.

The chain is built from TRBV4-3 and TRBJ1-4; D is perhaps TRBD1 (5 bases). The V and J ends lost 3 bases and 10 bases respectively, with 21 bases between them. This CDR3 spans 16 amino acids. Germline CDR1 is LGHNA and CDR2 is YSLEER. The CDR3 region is CASSHPPGGGLGKLFF. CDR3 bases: TGCGCCAGCAGCCATCCCCCAGGTGGGGGGTTGGGAAAACTGTTTTTT.

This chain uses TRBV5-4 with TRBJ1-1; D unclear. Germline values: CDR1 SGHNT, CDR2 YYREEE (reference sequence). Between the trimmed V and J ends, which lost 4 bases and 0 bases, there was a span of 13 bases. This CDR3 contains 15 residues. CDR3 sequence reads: CASSGPAVMNTEAFF. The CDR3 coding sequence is TGTGCCAGCAGCGGGCCAGCAGTAATGAACACTGAAGCTTTCTTT.

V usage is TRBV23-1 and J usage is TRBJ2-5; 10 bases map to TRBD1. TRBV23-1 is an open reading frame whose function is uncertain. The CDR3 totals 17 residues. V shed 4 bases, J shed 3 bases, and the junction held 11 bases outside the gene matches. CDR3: CASSPCKRDRGEETQYF. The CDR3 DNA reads TGCGCCAGCAGTCCGTGTAAGAGGGACAGGGGTGAAGAGACCCAGTACTTC.